This TCR beta chain derives from a study of blood T cell repertoires in COVID-19. Study-wide background: COVID-19 samples from acute and convalescent phases originated in the United States, Italy and Spain.

Original processing notes: Estimates of nucleated cell counts were drawn from the amplification of reference gene primers. The data were produced by immunoSEQ multiplex PCR, yet TCRdb's version contains in-frame clones alone and is incomplete. V and J calls plus clone size are reproduced from that table; the DNA served to infer D and trimming. The sample shows 8,000 to 10,000 clones, around 84% of them seen only once. This clone was recorded once. This receptor was obtained from a human donor in a cohort sampled during active COVID-19. Sequenced input: peripheral blood.

The CDR3 loop reads CASSPGLAGPSTGELFF. The CDR3 DNA reads as TGTGCCAGCAGTCCTGGACTAGCGGGGCCGAGCACCGGGGAGCTGTTTTTT. The chain couples TRBV28 to TRBJ2-2; TRBD2 matches at 12 bases. Germline CDR1 MDHEN, CDR2 SYDVKM. This CDR3 comprises 17 residues. V was pared by 5 bases and J by 4 bases, with 8 bases of the junction left unmatched.